One TCR beta chain is described in this entry. Its specificity is not known. The CDR3 covers 15 residues. Looked up from germline, CDR1 is SGHTA and CDR2 is FQGNSA. The V end was cut by 5 bases, the J end by 2 bases, with 14 bases between. The method was immunoSEQ multiplex PCR; TCRdb's version includes in-frame clones alone and lacks a portion of them. This table holds 96,000 or so clones, 90% found once. The data were obtained in a study of OX40 agonist ivuxolimab in advanced cancers. Whole-study context: Averaging 60 years in age, with a range of roughly 23 to 85, the cohort was around 85% male.

Whole-study results and caveats: Normalized T-cell clonal expansion was also low in a subset of nonresponders.

V usage is TRBV7-2 and J usage is TRBJ2-3; TRBD2 might be the D (6 bases). The sample in question was CD4+ or CD8+ T cells sorted from blood, obtained in a trial of the OX40 agonist ivuxolimab. The clonotype was recovered from an adult with an advanced solid tumor such as melanoma, head and neck, liver or kidney cancer. The DNA of the CDR3 is TGTGCCAGCAGCGCAAGTAGCGGACCCACAGATACGCAGTATTTT. Its translation is CASSASSGPTDTQYF.